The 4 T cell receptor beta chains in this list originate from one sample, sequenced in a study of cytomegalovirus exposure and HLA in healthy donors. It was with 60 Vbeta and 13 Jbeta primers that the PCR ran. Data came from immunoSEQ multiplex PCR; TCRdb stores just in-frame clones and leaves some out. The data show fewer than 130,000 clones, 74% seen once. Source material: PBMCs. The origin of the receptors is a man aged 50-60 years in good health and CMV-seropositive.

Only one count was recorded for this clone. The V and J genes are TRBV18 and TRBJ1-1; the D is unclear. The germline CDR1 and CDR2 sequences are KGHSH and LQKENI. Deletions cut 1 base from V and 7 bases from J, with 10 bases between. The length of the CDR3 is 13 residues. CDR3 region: CASSPLPRGEAFF. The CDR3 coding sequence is TGTGCCAGCTCACCACTACCCCGGGGTGAAGCTTTCTTT.

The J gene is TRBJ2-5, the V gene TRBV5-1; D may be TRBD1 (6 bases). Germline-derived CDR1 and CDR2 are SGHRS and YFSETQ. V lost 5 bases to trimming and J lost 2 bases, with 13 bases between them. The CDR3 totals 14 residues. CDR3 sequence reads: CASRTGMGQETQYF. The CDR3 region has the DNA TGCGCCAGCAGAACAGGGATGGGGCAAGAGACCCAGTACTTC.

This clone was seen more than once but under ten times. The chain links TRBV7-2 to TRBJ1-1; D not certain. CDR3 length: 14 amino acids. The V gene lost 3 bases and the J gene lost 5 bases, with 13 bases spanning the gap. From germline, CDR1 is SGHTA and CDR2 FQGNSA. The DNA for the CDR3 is TGTGCCAGCAGCTTGACACCCCGGGGTACTGAAGCTTTCTTT. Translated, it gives CASSLTPRGTEAFF.

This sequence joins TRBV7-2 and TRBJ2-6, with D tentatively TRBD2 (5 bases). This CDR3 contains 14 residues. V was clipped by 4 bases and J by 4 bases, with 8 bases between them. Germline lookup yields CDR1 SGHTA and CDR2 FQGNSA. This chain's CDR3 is CASSYPGGANVLTF. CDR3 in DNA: TGTGCCAGCAGCTACCCGGGAGGGGCCAACGTCCTGACTTTC.